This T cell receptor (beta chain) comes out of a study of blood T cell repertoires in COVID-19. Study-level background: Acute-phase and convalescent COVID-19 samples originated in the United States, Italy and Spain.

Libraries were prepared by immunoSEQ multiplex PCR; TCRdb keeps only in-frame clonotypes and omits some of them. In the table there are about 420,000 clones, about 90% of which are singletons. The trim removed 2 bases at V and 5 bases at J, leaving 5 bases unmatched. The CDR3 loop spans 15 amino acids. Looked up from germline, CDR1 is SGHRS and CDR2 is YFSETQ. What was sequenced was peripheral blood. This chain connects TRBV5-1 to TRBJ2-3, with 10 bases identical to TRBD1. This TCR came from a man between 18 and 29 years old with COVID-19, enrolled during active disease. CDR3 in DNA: TGCGCCAGCAGCTTCGGACAGGGGGTGATAGATACGCAGTATTTT. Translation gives CASSFGQGVIDTQYF.